The clone carrying this TCR beta chain was seen more than once but under ten times. This sample was included in a study of T cells after yellow fever vaccination. TCRdb redid the calling of the 5' RACE reads with MiXCR, one entry per CDR3 protein. Of about 340,000 distinct CDR3 sequences in the sample, around 12% are singletons; the top ten hold 2.5% to 3.5%. This CDR3 contains 14 residues. V gave up 5 bases and J gave up 8 bases; unmatched junction bases: 5. Germline CDR1 is SGHAT and CDR2 is FQNNGV. The TCR originated in a man aged 18 to 30 who received the YFV17D yellow fever vaccine. The chain employs TRBV11-2 and TRBJ1-4; 10 bases are shared with TRBD1. The sample here was CD4+ T cells sorted from PBMCs, taken 15 days after the yellow fever booster vaccination. The CDR3 DNA reads TGTGCCAGCAGCACGGACAGGGGGTTAGAAAAACTGTTTTTT. It yields the protein CASSTDRGLEKLFF.